The subject of this entry is one T cell receptor (beta chain). Its antigen is undetermined. The source of the sample is a study of blood T cells in healthy people across ages. Whole-study results and caveats: Unsorted PBMC material precluded a definitive naive versus antigen-experienced comparison. Among T cells, TCR beta diversity per million cells dropped roughly linearly as age rose.

This CDR3 spans 15 amino acids. V was pared by 1 base and J by 0 bases, with 9 bases between. A second PCR of about 6 to 11 cycles used a sample-barcoded 5' primer and a J-beta primer mix. With 12 random nucleotides, a template-switch adaptor tagged each individual cDNA molecule. TCRdb re-called the 5' RACE reads with MiXCR, one entry per CDR3 protein. Among over a million distinct CDR3 sequences, more than 40% were seen once, and the ten largest hold 18%. The genes are TRBV12-3 or TRBV12-4 and TRBJ1-2; D is uncertain. The specimen sequenced was blood. The receptor's source is a woman aged 55-70 years in good health. The CDR3 DNA reads as TGTGCCAGCAGTTTAGGGCATCTAGCTAACTATGGCTACACCTTC. Translation gives CASSLGHLANYGYTF.